Here is one T cell receptor beta chain with its context. The antigen remains unidentified. The data stem from a study of brain T cells in children with intractable seizures. Study-level findings and limits: Clones missing pre-surgery may reflect undersampling of that blood sample. Only CDR3 sequence similarity suggested viral specificity, without known HCMV serostatus.

With 2 bases removed from V and 1 base from J, the gap between germline ends came to 9 bases. The CDR3 runs to 14 residues. CDR1 and CDR2 from the germline V gene are SGHRS and YFSETQ. Sequencing was limited to surgery cases with top T cell transcript signatures in brain tissue. The repertoire was sequenced with immunoSEQ multiplex PCR; TCRdb's copy has only in-frame clones and lacks some. The sample gives roughly 110,000 clones, 90% to 95% of which show up once; 3.8% is in the top ten. The gene calls are TRBV5-1 and TRBJ1-1; D is ambiguous. The TCR comes from a boy in the first two years of life with hemimegalencephaly and intractable seizures. Source: peripheral blood, taken at surgery. The CDR3 DNA reads as TGCGCCAGCAGCTTTGCGGGGAAGAACACTGAAGCTTTCTTT. This gives the protein CASSFAGKNTEAFF.